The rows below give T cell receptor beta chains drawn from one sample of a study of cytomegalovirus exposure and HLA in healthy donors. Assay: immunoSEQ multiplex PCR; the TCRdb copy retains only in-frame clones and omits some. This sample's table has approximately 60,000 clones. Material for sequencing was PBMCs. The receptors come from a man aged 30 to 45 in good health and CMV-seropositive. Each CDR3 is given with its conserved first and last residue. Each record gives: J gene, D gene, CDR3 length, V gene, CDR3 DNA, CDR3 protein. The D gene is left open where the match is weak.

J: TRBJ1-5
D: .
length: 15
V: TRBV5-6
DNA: TGTGCCAGCAGCTTGTGGCAGGGGTACGATCAGCCCCAGCATTTT
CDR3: CASSLWQGYDQPQHF

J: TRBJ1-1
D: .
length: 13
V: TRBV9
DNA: TGTGCCAGCAGCGTAGAAGGGACTAGGGCAGCTTTCTTT
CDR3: CASSVEGTRAAFF

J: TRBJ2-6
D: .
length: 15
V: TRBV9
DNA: TGTGCCAGCAGCGTAGAACCGACTGTTGTCAACGTCCTGACTTTC
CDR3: CASSVEPTVVNVLTF

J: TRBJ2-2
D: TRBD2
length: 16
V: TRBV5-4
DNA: TGTGCCAGCAATCCGACTAGCGGGGACTTGGCCGGGGAGCTGTTTTTT
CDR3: CASNPTSGDLAGELFF

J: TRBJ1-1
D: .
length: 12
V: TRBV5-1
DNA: TGCGCCAGCAGCTTCGGGGGGACTGAAGCTTTCTTT
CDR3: CASSFGGTEAFF

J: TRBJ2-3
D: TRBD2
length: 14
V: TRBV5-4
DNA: TGTGCCAGCAGCTTGGTGGGGGGGGGAGATAAGCAGTATTTT
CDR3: CASSLVGGGDKQYF

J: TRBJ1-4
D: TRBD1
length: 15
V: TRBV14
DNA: TGTGCCAGCAGCCAAGTCGGGACAGGGGGCTCGGCTGTGTTTTTT
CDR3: CASSQVGTGGSAVFF

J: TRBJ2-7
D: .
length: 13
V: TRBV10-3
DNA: TGTGCCATCACCGCAGGGGCTCCCTACGAGCAGTACTTC
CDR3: CAITAGAPYEQYF

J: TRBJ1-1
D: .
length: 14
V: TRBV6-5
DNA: TGTGCCAGCAGTTACGGGTGGAGGACCACTGAAGCTTTCTTT
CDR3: CASSYGWRTTEAFF

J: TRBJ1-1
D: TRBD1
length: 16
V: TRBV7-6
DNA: TGTGCCAGCAGCCCAGGGGCAGGGGGCGGAAGGACTGAAGCTTTCTTT
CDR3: CASSPGAGGGRTEAFF

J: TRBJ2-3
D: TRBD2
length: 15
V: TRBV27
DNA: TGTGCCAGCAGTTTAGCTAGCGGGAGCACAGATACGCAGTATTTT
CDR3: CASSLASGSTDTQYF

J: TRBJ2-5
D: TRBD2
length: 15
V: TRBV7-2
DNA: TGTGCCAGCAGCCCTAGCAGCGGGGGGGCAGAGACCCAGTACTTC
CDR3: CASSPSSGGAETQYF

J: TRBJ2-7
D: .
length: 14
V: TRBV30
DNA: TGTGCCTGGAGTGTACGAGGTAATTTATACGAGCAGTACTTC
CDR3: CAWSVRGNLYEQYF

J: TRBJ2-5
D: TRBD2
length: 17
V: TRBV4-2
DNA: TGTGCCAGCAGCCAAGGGGACCTAGCGGGGGGTCGAGAGACCCAGTACTTC
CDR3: CASSQGDLAGGRETQYF

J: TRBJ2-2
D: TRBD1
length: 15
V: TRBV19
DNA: TGTGCCAGCACCTTTCAGGGGGTAAACACCGGGGAGCTGTTTTTT
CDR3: CASTFQGVNTGELFF

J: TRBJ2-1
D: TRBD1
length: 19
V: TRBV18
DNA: TGTGCCAGCTCAACCGGGGGACAGGGCGAGGTCGGTCTTTCCGATGAGCAGTTCTTC
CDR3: CASSTGGQGEVGLSDEQFF

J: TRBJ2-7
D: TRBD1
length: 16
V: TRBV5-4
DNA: TGTGCCAGCAGCTCAGCCTTACGGACAGGGGACTATGAGCAGTACTTC
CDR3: CASSSALRTGDYEQYF

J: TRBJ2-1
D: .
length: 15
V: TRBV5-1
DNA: TGCGCCAGCAGCCGAGCGGGCAGCTCCTACAATGAGCAGTTCTTC
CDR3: CASSRAGSSYNEQFF

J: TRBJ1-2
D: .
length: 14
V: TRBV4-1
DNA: TGCGCCAGCAGCCAAGTCCTCAGGGGCTATGGCTACACCTTC
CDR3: CASSQVLRGYGYTF

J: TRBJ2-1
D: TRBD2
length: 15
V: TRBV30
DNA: TGTGCCTGGAATCCAGCGGGGGGCCTATACAATGAGCAGTTCTTC
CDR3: CAWNPAGGLYNEQFF

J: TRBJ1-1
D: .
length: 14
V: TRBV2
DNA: TGTGCCAGCAGTGAAGCAGGGAGAAACACTGAAGCTTTCTTT
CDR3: CASSEAGRNTEAFF

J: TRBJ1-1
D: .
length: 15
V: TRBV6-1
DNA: TGTGCCAGCTGTTGGGCCAACGGGGGGAACACTGAAGCTTTCTTT
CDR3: CASCWANGGNTEAFF

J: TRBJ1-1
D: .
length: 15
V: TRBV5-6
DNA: TGTGCCAGCAGCAACGTTTTTTCGGGTACCACTGAAGCTTTCTTT
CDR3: CASSNVFSGTTEAFF

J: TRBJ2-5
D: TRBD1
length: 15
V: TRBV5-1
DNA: TGCGCCAGCAGCCTCGGGACAGGGTGGGAAGAGACCCAGTACTTC
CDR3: CASSLGTGWEETQYF

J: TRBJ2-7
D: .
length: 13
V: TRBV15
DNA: TGTGCCACCAGTCACGACAGGTCCTACGAGCAGTACTTC
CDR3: CATSHDRSYEQYF

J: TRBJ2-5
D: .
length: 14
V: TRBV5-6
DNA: TGTGCCAGCAGCTGGGCCAGCGGCCAAGAGACCCAGTACTTC
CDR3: CASSWASGQETQYF

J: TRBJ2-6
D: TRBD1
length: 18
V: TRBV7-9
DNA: TGTGCCAGCAGCTGGCGACAGGGCCTTTCATCTGGGGCCAATGTCCTGACTTTC
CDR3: CASSWRQGLSSGANVLTF

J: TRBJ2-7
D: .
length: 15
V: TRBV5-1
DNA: TGCGCCAGCAGGGAGATAGGACAGCCGGATTACGAGCAGTACTTC
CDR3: CASREIGQPDYEQYF

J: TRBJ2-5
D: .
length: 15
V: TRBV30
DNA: TGTGCCTGGAGTGTTCCGGCGGTCCATGGGGAGACCCAGTACTTC
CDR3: CAWSVPAVHGETQYF

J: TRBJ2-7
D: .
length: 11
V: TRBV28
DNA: TGTGCCAGAAGTTTAGTCAACGAGCAGTACTTC
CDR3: CARSLVNEQYF

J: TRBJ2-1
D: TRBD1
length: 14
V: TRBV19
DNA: TGTGCCAGTGGGCCCAGACAGGGGGGCGATGAGCAGTTCTTC
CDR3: CASGPRQGGDEQFF

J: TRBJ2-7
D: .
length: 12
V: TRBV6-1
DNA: TGTGCCAGCAGTGAATCATCCTACGAGCAGTACTTC
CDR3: CASSESSYEQYF

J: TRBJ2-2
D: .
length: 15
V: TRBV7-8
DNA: TGTGCCAGCAGGACTAGGGACTTTACCACCGGGGAGCTGTTTTTT
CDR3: CASRTRDFTTGELFF

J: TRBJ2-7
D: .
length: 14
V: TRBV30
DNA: TGTGCCTGGAGTGTTGGCGGGGCATCCTACGAGCAGTACTTC
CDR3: CAWSVGGASYEQYF

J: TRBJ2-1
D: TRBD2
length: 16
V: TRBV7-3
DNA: TGTGCCAGCAGCTTAGTACGGGGGGGCTTAAAGAATGAGCAGTTCTTC
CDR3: CASSLVRGGLKNEQFF

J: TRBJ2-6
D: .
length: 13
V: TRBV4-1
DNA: TGCGCCAGCAGCCCTGGCGGGCCCGGCGTCCTGACTTTC
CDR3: CASSPGGPGVLTF

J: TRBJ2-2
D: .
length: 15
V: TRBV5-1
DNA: TGCGCCAGCAGCCCCCCGGGTACGAACACCGGGGAGCTGTTTTTT
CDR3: CASSPPGTNTGELFF

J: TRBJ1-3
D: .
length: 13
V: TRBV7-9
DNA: TGTGCCAGCACCCATTCAGGGTTAAACACCATATATTTT
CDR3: CASTHSGLNTIYF

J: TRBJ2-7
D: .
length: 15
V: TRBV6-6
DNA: TGTGCCAGCAGCATAACGGGACTCCAAACCTACGAGCAGTACTTC
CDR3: CASSITGLQTYEQYF

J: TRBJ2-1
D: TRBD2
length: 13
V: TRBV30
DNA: TGTGCCTGGACTAGCGGGAGTGAATTGGGGCAGTTCTTC
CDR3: CAWTSGSELGQFF

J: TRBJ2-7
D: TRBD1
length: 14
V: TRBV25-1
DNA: TGTGCCAGCAGTGGGAGGACAGGGGAAGTCGAGCAGTACTTC
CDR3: CASSGRTGEVEQYF

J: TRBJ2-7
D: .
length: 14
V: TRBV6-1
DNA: TGTGCCAGCAGTGAATCCGGACTTTCTCGCGAGCAGTACTTC
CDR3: CASSESGLSREQYF

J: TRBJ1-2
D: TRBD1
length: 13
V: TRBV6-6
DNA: TGTGCCAGCAGTTCTACAGGGGGCAGTGGCTACACCTTC
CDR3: CASSSTGGSGYTF

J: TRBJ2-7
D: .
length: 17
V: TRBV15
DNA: TGTGCCACCAGCAGAAATAGCAACGGTAGGGAGTCCTACGAGCAGTACTTC
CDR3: CATSRNSNGRESYEQYF

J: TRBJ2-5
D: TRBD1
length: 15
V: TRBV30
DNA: TGTGCCTGGAGGGAGGGACAGGGAAGAGGAGAGACCCAGTACTTC
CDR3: CAWREGQGRGETQYF

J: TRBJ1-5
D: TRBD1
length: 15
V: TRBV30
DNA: TGTGCCTGTACCATCGGGACAGGGGAATTTCAGCCCCAGCATTTT
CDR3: CACTIGTGEFQPQHF

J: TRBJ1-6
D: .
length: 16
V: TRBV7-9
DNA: TGTGCCAGCAGCTTATCATCGTCGGCGGGTGGTTCACCCCTCCACTTT
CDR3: CASSLSSSAGGSPLHF

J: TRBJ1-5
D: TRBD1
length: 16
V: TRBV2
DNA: TGTGCCAGCAGCAAGACAGGGGTGGTCAGCAATCAGCCCCAGCATTTT
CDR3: CASSKTGVVSNQPQHF

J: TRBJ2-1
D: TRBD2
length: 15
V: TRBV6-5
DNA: TGTGCCAGCAGCCTAGGTAGCGGGGGGTACAATGAGCAGTTCTTC
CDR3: CASSLGSGGYNEQFF

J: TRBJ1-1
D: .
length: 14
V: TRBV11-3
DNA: TGTGCCAGCAGGTCCGGACACGCCAACACTGAAGCTTTCTTT
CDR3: CASRSGHANTEAFF

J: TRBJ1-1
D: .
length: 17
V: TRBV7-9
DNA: TGTGCCAGCAGTCCTGGAAGAGGCGCCAACCAGAACACTGAAGCTTTCTTT
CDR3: CASSPGRGANQNTEAFF

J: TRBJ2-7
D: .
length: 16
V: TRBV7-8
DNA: TGTGCCAGCAGCTTCGGGGGACGGACGAACACCTACGAGCAGTACTTC
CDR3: CASSFGGRTNTYEQYF

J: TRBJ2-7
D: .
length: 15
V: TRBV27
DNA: TGTGCCAGCACTACGGGTCTGACCTCCTCCTACGAGCAGTACTTC
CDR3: CASTTGLTSSYEQYF

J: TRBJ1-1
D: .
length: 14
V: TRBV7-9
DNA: TGTGCCAGCAGCTTTGACAGATCGAACACTGAAGCTTTCTTT
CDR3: CASSFDRSNTEAFF